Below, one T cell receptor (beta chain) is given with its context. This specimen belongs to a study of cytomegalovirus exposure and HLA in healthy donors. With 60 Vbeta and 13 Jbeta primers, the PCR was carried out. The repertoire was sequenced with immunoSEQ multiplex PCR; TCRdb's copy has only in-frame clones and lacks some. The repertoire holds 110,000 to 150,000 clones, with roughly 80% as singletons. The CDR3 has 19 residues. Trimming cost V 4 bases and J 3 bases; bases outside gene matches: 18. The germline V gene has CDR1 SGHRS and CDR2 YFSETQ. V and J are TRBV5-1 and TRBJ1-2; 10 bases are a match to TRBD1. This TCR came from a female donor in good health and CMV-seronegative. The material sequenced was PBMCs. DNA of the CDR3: TGCGCCAGCAGCCTACAAGCCAGCCCCTCCGGGACAGGGGACTATGGCTACACCTTC. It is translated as CASSLQASPSGTGDYGYTF.